The 11 T cell receptor beta chains in this list originate from one sample, sequenced in a study of blood T cell repertoires in COVID-19. Sequenced by immunoSEQ multiplex PCR; TCRdb stores in-frame clones only, minus some. The top ten clones hold roughly 20% of a sample with about 170,000 clones, 65% to 85% of them seen once. The sequenced sample was peripheral blood. Source of these receptors: a woman between 70 and 85 years old who had recovered from COVID-19.

The chain carries TRBV7-2 and TRBJ2-1; TRBD2 agrees at 10 bases. The CDR3 consists of 14 residues. The germline V gene encodes CDR1 SGHTA and CDR2 FQGNSA. Unmatched junction bases numbered 5, after V lost 3 bases and J lost 9 bases. CDR3 sequence reads: CASSFTSGMSEQFF. CDR3 sequence (DNA): TGTGCCAGCAGCTTTACTAGCGGGATGTCTGAGCAGTTCTTC.

The gene calls are TRBV4-1 and TRBJ1-1, with 8 bases aligning to TRBD1. Germline CDR1 and CDR2: MGHRA and YSYEKL. After removal of 4 bases from V and 7 bases from J, the junction contained 14 bases not matched to a gene. This CDR3 region has 16 residues. The CDR3 spells CASSPREGAGGVEAFF. The CDR3 region has the DNA TGCGCCAGCAGCCCTAGAGAGGGGGCAGGGGGCGTTGAAGCTTTCTTT.

The V and J genes are TRBV5-5 and TRBJ1-4; TRBD1 matches 7 bases. Germline CDR1 and CDR2: SGHKS and YYEKEE (reference sequence). The CDR3 has 15 amino acids. J gave up 5 bases and V 0 bases, and 4 bases lay outside the gene matches. CDR3 nucleotides: TGTGCCAGCAGCTTGGGGGGACAGTTAAATGAAAAACTGTTTTTT. Its protein is CASSLGGQLNEKLFF.

The V and J genes are TRBV5-1 and TRBJ1-1; 11 nucleotides align to TRBD1. From germline, CDR1 is SGHRS and CDR2 YFSETQ. The CDR3 contains 15 residues. With V trimmed by 3 bases and J by 4 bases, 5 bases remained unmatched. The CDR3 DNA reads as TGCGCCAGCAGCTCCGGGACAGGGGGAGCCACTGAAGCTTTCTTT. Protein: CASSSGTGGATEAFF.

The chain is built from TRBV9 and TRBJ2-7; 11 bases are a match to TRBD1. Trimming at V came to 0 bases and at J to 4 bases, leaving 0 bases not matched to a gene. Germline loops: CDR1 SGDLS, CDR2 YYNGEE. The CDR3 covers 14 residues. The CDR3 loop is CASSVGDRGYEQYF. In DNA form, the CDR3 reads TGTGCCAGCAGCGTAGGGGACAGGGGGTACGAGCAGTACTTC.

The chain combines TRBV7-3 with TRBJ1-3, with 7 bases identical to TRBD1. The V gene end was trimmed by 5 bases and the J gene end by 4 bases; junction bases not matched to a gene: 8. Per the germline V gene, CDR1 is SGHTA and CDR2 is FQGTGA. There are 15 residues in the CDR3. CDR3 sequence (DNA): TGTGCCAGCAGCCGAGGGGGCATTGGGGGAAACACCATATATTTT. It codes for CASSRGGIGGNTIYF.

V gene TRBV18 combines with J gene TRBJ2-3; TRBD1 might be the D (6 bases). V was shortened by 0 bases and J by 3 bases, with 10 bases between the two germline ends. From germline, CDR1 is KGHSH and CDR2 LQKENI. This CDR3 spans 15 amino acids. As DNA, the CDR3 is TGTGCCAGCTCACCACCGGGCAGGGGAACAGATACGCAGTATTTT. This translates into CASSPPGRGTDTQYF. Based on the CDR3 plus reference TRBV18 and TRBJ2-3, the full variable domain is NAGVMQNPRHLVRRRGQEARLRCSPMKGHSHVYWYRQLPEEGLKFMVYLQKENIIDESGMPKERFSAEFPKEGPSILRIQQVVRGDSAAYFCASSPPGRGTDTQYFGPGTRLTVL.

The chain is built from TRBV3-1 (or the pseudogene TRBV3-2) and TRBJ2-7; 13 bases are a match to TRBD2. V trimming: 4 bases; J trimming: 6 bases; junction bases outside the gene matches: 3. Germline-derived CDR1 and CDR2 are LGHDT and YNNKEL (reference sequence). The CDR3 sequence is 14 residues long. CDR3 amino acids: CASSRRTSGGEQYF. The CDR3, as DNA: TGTGCCAGCAGCCGTCGGACTAGCGGGGGCGAGCAGTACTTC.

The CDR3 reads CASSQGPVRVNEKLFF. Here the CDR3 DNA reads TGTGCCAGCAGCCAAGGGCCGGTTCGGGTTAATGAAAAACTGTTTTTT. The chain uses TRBV14 and TRBJ1-4; D gene ambiguous. Trimming cost V 1 base and J 4 bases, with 13 bases left between them. Germline CDR1 is SGHDN and CDR2 is FVKESK. The CDR3 has 16 amino acids.

The chain employs TRBV7-9 and TRBJ2-3, with D possibly TRBD2 on 5 matching bases. Germline V gene sequence: CDR1 SEHNR, CDR2 FQNEAQ (reference sequence). The V end was cut by 5 bases, the J end by 0 bases, with 15 bases between. The CDR3 has 16 residues. The CDR3 is CASSRGPIGSTDTQYF. CDR3 sequence (DNA): TGTGCCAGCAGCCGCGGGCCAATCGGGAGCACAGATACGCAGTATTTT.

V is TRBV15 and J is TRBJ2-7; no clear D gene. Trimming stripped 2 bases from V and 0 bases from J, with 5 bases between. There are 13 residues in the CDR3. Germline CDR1 LNHNV, CDR2 YYDKDF (reference sequence). The CDR3 nucleotides read TGTGCCACCAGCAGATCCCGCTCCTACGAGCAGTACTTC. It encodes CATSRSRSYEQYF.